This T cell receptor (beta chain) was found in a study of read filtering for tumor transcriptome and immune sequencing. Study outcomes and limitations: IR-seq and RNA-seq agreed better without single-read clonotypes.

This clonotype was picked up many times. Its antigen remains unidentified. In germline, CDR1 is SGHDN, CDR2 FVKESK. Trimming removed 5 bases from V and 4 bases from J, with 8 bases in between. The CDR3 is 12 residues long. Molecular barcoded adaptors covering alpha/delta and beta/gamma chains were used on 400 to 450 ng RNA. TCRdb redid the calling of the reads with MiXCR, one entry per CDR3 protein. The table lists about 62,000 distinct CDR3 sequences, less than 20% of them singletons. The sequenced sample was a population of CD138-negative cells sorted from bone marrow. The receptor was derived from a donor at least 40 years old with multiple myeloma. The V call is TRBV14, the J call TRBJ1-1, with D uncertain. The CDR3 reads CASSLDRTEAFF. The CDR3 DNA reads TGTGCCAGCAGCTTGGATCGCACTGAAGCTTTCTTT.